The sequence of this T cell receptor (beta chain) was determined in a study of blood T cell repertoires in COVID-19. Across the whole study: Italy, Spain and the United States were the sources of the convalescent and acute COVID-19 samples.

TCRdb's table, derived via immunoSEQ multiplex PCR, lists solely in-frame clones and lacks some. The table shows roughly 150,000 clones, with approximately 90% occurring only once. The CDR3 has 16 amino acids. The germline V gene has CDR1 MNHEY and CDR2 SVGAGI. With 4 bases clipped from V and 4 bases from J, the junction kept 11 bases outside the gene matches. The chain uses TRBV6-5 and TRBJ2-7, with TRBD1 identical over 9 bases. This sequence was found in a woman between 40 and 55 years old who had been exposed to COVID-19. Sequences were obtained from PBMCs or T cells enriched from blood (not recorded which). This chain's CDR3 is CASSLSGTGYKYEQYF. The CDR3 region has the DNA TGTGCCAGCAGTTTATCCGGGACAGGGTATAAGTACGAGCAGTACTTC.